Described below is a single T cell receptor beta chain sequence and its context. The sample originates from a study of blood T cell repertoires in COVID-19. Produced via immunoSEQ multiplex PCR; TCRdb's table is partial and in-frame only. The data contain under 300,000 clones, 70% to 90% of them seen just once; the ten biggest clones take up more than 6%. The CDR3 sequence is 15 residues long. J lost 3 bases, V lost 4 bases, and 8 bases had no gene match. Per the germline V gene, CDR1 is KGHSH and CDR2 is LQKENI. Sequencing was done on a sample of peripheral blood. The chain is built from TRBV18 and TRBJ2-5; 7 nucleotides line up with TRBD1. This clonotype originated in a woman between 55 and 75 years old with active or convalescent COVID-19. In nucleotides, the CDR3 is TGTGCCAGCTCACGACAGGGACACCCCGAAGAGACCCAGTACTTC. Protein product: CASSRQGHPEETQYF.